A selection of T cell receptor beta chains follows, all from one sample in a study of T cells expressing NK-cell markers. TCRdb re-called the 5' RACE reads and catalogs CDR3 proteins one per entry, DNA excluded. The table counts under 600,000 distinct CDR3 sequences; over 1.3% lies in the top ten. The sequencing sample was made of blood T cells: a sorted CD56 or NKG2C T cell subset, CD4+ or CD8+ T cells, or bulk PBMC T cells (not recorded which). The receptor set was obtained from a woman aged 50 to 60 in good health. The CDR3 runs from the conserved cysteine through the conserved F or W.

v_gene	j_gene	CDR3aa
TRBV5-6	TRBJ1-2	CASSLAGQGEGYTF
TRBV12-3/TRBV12-4	TRBJ1-3	CASRPWGEASGNTIYF
TRBV30	TRBJ2-1	CAWSRISGISYNEQFF
TRBV27	TRBJ2-6	CASSLYGAGGANVLTF
TRBV10-3	TRBJ2-1	CAISGQGRSYNEQFF
TRBV9	TRBJ2-4	CASGTLTGNIQYF
TRBV5-1	TRBJ1-2	CASRTNNYGYTF
TRBV13	TRBJ2-1	CASSFHRSDNEQFF
TRBV20-1	TRBJ2-5	CSASYLGGIQETQYF
TRBV27	TRBJ1-2	CASSGSGTANYGYTF
TRBV5-1	TRBJ2-3	CASSLAAGLAGADTQYF
TRBV20-1	TRBJ2-1	CSATSRSGRYNEQFF
TRBV5-1	TRBJ1-4	CASSLGSLNEKLFF
TRBV7-8	TRBJ2-5	CASSRGRTAETQYF
TRBV5-1	TRBJ2-1	CASSLVSSGENEQFF
TRBV4-2	TRBJ2-2	CASSQAELGAGELFF
TRBV9	TRBJ1-1	CASSVLQGADTEAFF
TRBV29-1	TRBJ1-1	CSGLGGGNTEAFF
TRBV2	TRBJ2-7	CASSGGGRYEQYF
TRBV18	TRBJ2-7	CASSPLSDSYEQYF
TRBV20-1	TRBJ2-1	CSGLGTVTGFHNEQFF
TRBV12-3/TRBV12-4	TRBJ1-5	CASSYSGTISNQPQHF
TRBV5-1	TRBJ2-3	CASRIGFGTDTQYF
TRBV5-1	TRBJ2-3	CASSLGFDGADTQYF
TRBV10-3	TRBJ2-3	CAVSGDLTDTQYF
TRBV7-9	TRBJ2-5	CASSPPGDTIREETQYF
TRBV3-1	TRBJ1-5	CASSLGHGGNQPQHF
TRBV6-5	TRBJ1-1	CASRSGGPVEAFF
TRBV27	TRBJ2-7	CASSSTDSYEQYF
TRBV27	TRBJ2-6	CASSLVGLAGVGSGANVLTF
TRBV20-1	TRBJ2-1	CSAPVDGNEQFF
TRBV20-1	TRBJ2-7	CSARDQGTGGGYEQYF
TRBV4-2	TRBJ2-2	CASSQTQRGAGTGELFF
TRBV6-2/TRBV6-3	TRBJ2-5	CASSYGFRETQYF
TRBV5-1	TRBJ2-3	CASSLIAEYTDTQYF
TRBV4-1	TRBJ2-3	CASSQGGGRTTDTQYF
TRBV7-9	TRBJ1-4	CASSPWTATNEKLFF
TRBV15	TRBJ1-4	CATSEGYGAPGKLFF
TRBV13	TRBJ1-1	CASSLVAGPQDAEAFF
TRBV12-3/TRBV12-4	TRBJ2-1	CASSAGAGTSNEQFF
TRBV12-3/TRBV12-4	TRBJ2-3	CASRSSGRTDTQYF
TRBV5-5	TRBJ2-5	CASSLVGGNARETQYF
TRBV29-1	TRBJ2-1	CSVGSRSMTEQFF
TRBV29-1	TRBJ2-5	CSVGGGGGQETQYF
TRBV5-6	TRBJ2-2	CASSLIKRAYTGAGELFF
TRBV6-2/TRBV6-3	TRBJ1-1	CASIQGRTKTPEAFF
TRBV27	TRBJ1-2	CASSTGQGIRGYTF
TRBV5-1	TRBJ2-1	CASSYPGLEAEQFF